A selection of T cell receptor beta chains follows, all from one sample in a study of blood T cell repertoires in COVID-19. Generated by immunoSEQ multiplex PCR, the TCRdb table keeps only in-frame clones and is missing some. This table holds 190,000 or so clones, 87% found once. The sequenced sample consisted of peripheral blood. These receptors were obtained from a woman under 30 who had recovered from COVID-19. CDR3s include the opening cysteine and the closing phenylalanine or tryptophan. D genes are given only for firm matches. Size values are once, few and many counts, or a class for expanded clones, and some rows have none.

abundance	j_gene	d_gene	v_gene	CDR3nt	CDR3aa
once	TRBJ1-2	-	TRBV30	TGTGCCTGGGGATTACAGGGTATAGGGGGCTACACCTTC	CAWGLQGIGGYTF
-	TRBJ2-7	-	TRBV11-2	TGTGCCAGCAGCTTAGATTTGGGGCAGGGTGAGCAGTACTTC	CASSLDLGQGEQYF
-	TRBJ1-6	-	TRBV13	TGTGCCAGTGCGGGCGCATCAAGCTCCTATAATTCACCCCTCCACTTT	CASAGASSSYNSPLHF
once	TRBJ2-5	TRBD2	TRBV7-9	TGTGCCAGCAGTCGGACTAGCTCTCGAGAGACCCAGTACTTC	CASSRTSSRETQYF
-	TRBJ1-3	TRBD1	TRBV27	TGTGCCAGCAGTCCGGACAGGGTTGGAAACACCATATATTTT	CASSPDRVGNTIYF
-	TRBJ2-3	-	TRBV5-1	TGCGCCAGCAGCTTGGGTGTCTTCGGCACAGATACGCAGTATTTT	CASSLGVFGTDTQYF
few	TRBJ2-1	-	TRBV6-4	TGTGCCAGCAGTAGGACAGATGACAATGAGCAGTTCTTC	CASSRTDDNEQFF
-	TRBJ1-2	-	TRBV21-1	TGTGCCAGCAGCAAAGCCGGCTACAGGCTTTTCTATGGCTACACCTTC	CASSKAGYRLFYGYTF
-	TRBJ2-2	TRBD1	TRBV19	TGTGCCAGTAGTACGGGGACAGTAAACACCGGGGAGCTGTTTTTT	CASSTGTVNTGELFF
-	TRBJ2-1	-	TRBV4-1	TGCGCCAGCAGCCAAGGGGTGCTAGTTCGGCCGGGGGATGAGCAGTTCTTC	CASSQGVLVRPGDEQFF
-	TRBJ2-7	-	TRBV5-8	TGTGCCAGCGAGGTCCCCTACGAGCAGTACTTC	CASEVPYEQYF
-	TRBJ2-2	TRBD1	TRBV19	TGTGCCAGTAGTCCCAGGGGGCGAGTGGGCACCGGGGAGCTGTTTTTT	CASSPRGRVGTGELFF
-	TRBJ1-4	-	TRBV27	TGTGCCAGCCGAGCGGCTCCCGGGGGGGCTGATGAAAAACTGTTTTTT	CASRAAPGGADEKLFF
few	TRBJ2-5	-	TRBV7-8	TGTGCCAGCAGGCGAGATGGGGGAGGTGGGCAAGAGACCCAGTACTTC	CASRRDGGGGQETQYF
-	TRBJ1-2	-	TRBV7-8	TGTGCCAGCAGCTTAGTGCTAGGGGGAGCCTATGGCTACACCTTC	CASSLVLGGAYGYTF
-	TRBJ1-2	TRBD1	TRBV7-2	TGTGCCAGCACCGGACAGGGGGCTAACTATGGCTACACCTTC	CASTGQGANYGYTF
-	TRBJ2-3	-	TRBV5-6	TGTGCCAGCAGCTTACCGGGAGCTTCCACAGATACGCAGTATTTT	CASSLPGASTDTQYF
-	TRBJ2-3	-	TRBV21-1	TGTGCCAGCATCATTGGCCGGGAGTCGGTTAGTGATACGCAGTATTTT	CASIIGRESVSDTQYF
once	TRBJ1-1	-	TRBV4-1	TGCGCCAGCAGCCAAGATCGCCCGGGGTCGGGGACTGAAGCTTTCTTT	CASSQDRPGSGTEAFF
-	TRBJ2-5	TRBD1	TRBV11-3	TGTGCCAGCAGCTCGGGACAGGGTAGGGAGACCCAGTACTTC	CASSSGQGRETQYF
-	TRBJ1-3	-	TRBV4-1	TGCGCCAGCAGCCAAGAAGGATCGTGGGGCAGGGCCATATATTTT	CASSQEGSWGRAIYF
-	TRBJ1-6	-	TRBV7-6	TGTGCCAGCAGCTTATCGAGCTCCTATAATTCACCCCTCCACTTT	CASSLSSSYNSPLHF
once	TRBJ1-4	-	TRBV27	TGTGCCAGCAGTCCGTTGGGTTCGGGGGGCCTTCATGAAAAACTGTTTTTT	CASSPLGSGGLHEKLFF
-	TRBJ2-1	-	TRBV6-5	TGTGCCAGCAGTTACAGTACATTTCCCAGTCCCCATGAGCAGTTCTTC	CASSYSTFPSPHEQFF
-	TRBJ1-2	TRBD1	TRBV12-3/TRBV12-4	TGTGCCAGCAGTTTAGCTGTGACAGGGATACTATTC	CASSLAVTGILF
-	TRBJ2-2	-	TRBV30	TGTGCCTGGAATAGGGGCGCGAACACCGGGGAGCTGTTTTTT	CAWNRGANTGELFF
-	TRBJ2-3	-	TRBV4-3	TGCGCCAGCAGCCCCGGGTCGCGCACAGATACGCAGTATTTT	CASSPGSRTDTQYF
-	TRBJ2-1	-	TRBV6-2/TRBV6-3	TGTGCCAGCAGTTTAGGACTACCCAATGAGCAGTTCTTC	CASSLGLPNEQFF
-	TRBJ1-2	TRBD1	TRBV19	TGTGCCAGTAGTGGCTGGGGACAGTCCAACTATGGCTACACCTTC	CASSGWGQSNYGYTF
-	TRBJ2-3	-	TRBV27	TGTGCCAGCAGTTTCGAGGTCCAGCCTAGCACAGATACGCAGTATTTT	CASSFEVQPSTDTQYF
-	TRBJ1-1	-	TRBV9	TGTGCCAGCAGCGTAGGACCGGAAAAGGGGGGGGCTGAAGCTTTCTTT	CASSVGPEKGGAEAFF
-	TRBJ1-6	TRBD1	TRBV11-2	TGTGCCAGCAGCTCCCGACAGGGAAGGAGCAATTCACCCCTCCACTTT	CASSSRQGRSNSPLHF
once	TRBJ1-4	-	TRBV12-3/TRBV12-4	TGTGCCAGCACCCTTGGAGGGAATGAAAAACTGTTTTTT	CASTLGGNEKLFF
-	TRBJ1-3	TRBD1	TRBV11-1	TGTGCCAGCAGCCGCCCGACAGGGAACCTTCACACCATATATTTT	CASSRPTGNLHTIYF
-	TRBJ1-2	-	TRBV7-2	TGTGCCAGCAGCTTAGATCCGTACCCGAGGTATGGCTACACCTTC	CASSLDPYPRYGYTF
-	TRBJ2-1	TRBD2	TRBV7-9	TGTGCCAGCAGCTTACCCCGGGGGAGCGGGACTATCTACAATGAGCAGTTCTTC	CASSLPRGSGTIYNEQFF
-	TRBJ2-5	TRBD1	TRBV24-1	TGTGCCACCAGTGACCCGACAGGGGCAGAGACCCAGTACTTC	CATSDPTGAETQYF
-	TRBJ2-2	TRBD2	TRBV19	TGTGCCAGTAGTATCGGAGCTAGCGGGAGGGCCGGGGAGCTGTTTTTT	CASSIGASGRAGELFF
-	TRBJ1-3	-	TRBV19	TGTGCCAGTAGTATTCGGGGGTACGGAAACACCATATATTTT	CASSIRGYGNTIYF
-	TRBJ1-2	TRBD1	TRBV10-3	TGTGCCATCAGCAAAGGACAGGGCTTTTCTGGCTACACCTTC	CAISKGQGFSGYTF
-	TRBJ1-1	-	TRBV10-3	TGTGCCATCAGTGAGTCGGGGATCGGGGTGAACACTGAAGCTTTCTTT	CAISESGIGVNTEAFF
-	TRBJ2-1	TRBD2	TRBV7-9	TGTGCCAGCAGCTTCCTAGAGCGGGAGGGCCAGTTCTTC	CASSFLEREGQFF
-	TRBJ2-1	-	TRBV4-3	TGCGCCAGCAGCCAAGATCGCGGGTGGAATGAGCAGTTCTTC	CASSQDRGWNEQFF
once	TRBJ2-5	-	TRBV7-2	TGTGCCAGCAGCTTAATGCGGTTCCAAGAGACCCAGTACTTC	CASSLMRFQETQYF
-	TRBJ1-2	TRBD1	TRBV19	TGTGCCAGTAGTAGGGGACAGGACGGCGGCTACACCTTC	CASSRGQDGGYTF
-	TRBJ1-2	TRBD1	TRBV30	TGTGCCTGGAGTGCAACAGGGGTGGATGGCTACACCTTC	CAWSATGVDGYTF